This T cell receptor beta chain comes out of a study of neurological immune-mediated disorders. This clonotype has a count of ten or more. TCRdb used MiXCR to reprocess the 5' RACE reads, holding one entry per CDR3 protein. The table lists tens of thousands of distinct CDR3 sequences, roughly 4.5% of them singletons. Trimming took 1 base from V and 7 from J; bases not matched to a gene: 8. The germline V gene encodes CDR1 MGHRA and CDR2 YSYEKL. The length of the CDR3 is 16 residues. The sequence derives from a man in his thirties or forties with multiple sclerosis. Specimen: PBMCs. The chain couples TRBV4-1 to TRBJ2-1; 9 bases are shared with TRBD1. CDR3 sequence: CASSQVGGQGRNEQFF. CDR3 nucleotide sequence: TGCGCCAGCAGCCAAGTGGGGGGACAGGGTAGAAATGAGCAGTTCTTC.